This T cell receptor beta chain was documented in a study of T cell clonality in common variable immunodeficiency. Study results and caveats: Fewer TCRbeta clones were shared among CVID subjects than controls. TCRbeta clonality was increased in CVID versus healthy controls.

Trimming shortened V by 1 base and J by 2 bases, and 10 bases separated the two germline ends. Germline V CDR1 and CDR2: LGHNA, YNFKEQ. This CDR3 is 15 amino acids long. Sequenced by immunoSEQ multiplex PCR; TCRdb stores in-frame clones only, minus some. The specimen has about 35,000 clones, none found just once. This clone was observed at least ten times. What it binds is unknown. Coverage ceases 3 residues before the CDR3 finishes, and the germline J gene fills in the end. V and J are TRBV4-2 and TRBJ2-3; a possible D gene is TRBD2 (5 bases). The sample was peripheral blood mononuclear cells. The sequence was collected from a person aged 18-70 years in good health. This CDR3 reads CASSQGSDHTDTQYF. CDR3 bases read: TGTGCCAGCAGCCAAGGTAGCGACCACACAGATACG.